This TCR beta chain stems from a study of T cell responses to AZD1222 COVID-19 vaccine. Study-wide points: Clonal diversity was possibly underestimated, and the donors were mostly white British, with more females. No day 14 peak samples; only post-peak repertoires were characterized.

The V gene's germline CDR1 is LNHDA and CDR2 SQIVND (reference sequence). The V and J ends lost 6 bases and 9 bases respectively, with 21 bases between them. The CDR3 spans 14 residues. Concerning this clone itself: The antigen is not known.

TCRdb keeps only in-frame clones here, not all; method: immunoSEQ multiplex PCR. The sample shows roughly 150,000 clones, 70% to 90% of them seen only once. The sequence was collected from an adult in good health. The sample was peripheral blood, taken on day 0 of AZD1222 vaccination. The chain links TRBV19 to TRBJ2-7; a possible D gene is TRBD2 (7 bases). CDR3 region: CASRPRSTGGWQYF. DNA for the CDR3: TGTGCCAGTAGGCCACGATCGACGGGGGGCTGGCAGTACTTC.